What follows are 22 T cell receptor beta chains derived from one specimen sequenced in a study of blood T cell repertoires in COVID-19. Assay used: immunoSEQ multiplex PCR; TCRdb lists only in-frame clones, some missing. This table has approximately 150,000 clones, roughly 84% appearing once. The sequenced sample consisted of peripheral blood. The receptors stem from a man in his 70s with acute or convalescent COVID-19.

This clone was counted only a few times. The chain uses TRBV18 and TRBJ2-7, with 9 positions matching TRBD1. V trimming: 0 bases; J trimming: 4 bases; junction bases outside the gene matches: 13. This CDR3 is built from 18 residues. The germline CDR1 and CDR2 sequences are KGHSH and LQKENI. The CDR3, as DNA: TGTGCCAGCTCACCACCAAATACTTACGGACAGGGGAGGTACGAGCAGTACTTC. It yields the protein CASSPPNTYGQGRYEQYF.

V usage is TRBV5-6 and J usage is TRBJ2-3; 7 nucleotides match TRBD1. CDR3 length: 17 amino acids. V dropped 2 bases and J dropped 2; count of bases not matched to a gene: 11. Germline values: CDR1 SGHDT, CDR2 YYEEEE. CDR3 residues: CASSFSSGQEHTDTQYF. The DNA for the CDR3 is TGTGCCAGCAGCTTTTCTTCAGGACAGGAGCACACAGATACGCAGTATTTT.

The CDR3 sequence: CASRLAGARFWEQFF. The CDR3 DNA sequence: TGTGCCAGCAGGTTAGCGGGGGCCCGATTCTGGGAGCAGTTCTTC. The rearrangement uses TRBV27 and TRBJ2-1; TRBD2 matches 9 bases. J lost 10 bases, V lost 6 bases, and 13 bases had no gene match. Germline V lookup: CDR1 MNHEY, CDR2 SMNVEV (reference sequence). This CDR3 is built from 15 residues.

The chain links TRBV6-5 to TRBJ2-3; D not certain. Germline V gene sequence: CDR1 MNHEY, CDR2 SVGAGI. CDR3 length: 11 residues. The germline V and J ends were trimmed by 5 bases and 6 bases, with 6 bases remaining between them. The CDR3 spells CASSTYDTQYF. The CDR3 nucleotides read TGTGCCAGCAGTACATACGATACGCAGTATTTT.

CDR3 region: CAWKKKSPPRAQYF. The CDR3 bases are TGTGCCTGGAAGAAGAAGTCCCCCCCGAGGGCCCAGTACTTC. V and J are TRBV30 and TRBJ2-5, with a tentative D call TRBD2 (5 bases). This CDR3 contains 14 residues. Looked up from germline, CDR1 is GTSNPN and CDR2 is SVGIG (reference sequence). Trimming shortened V by 4 bases and J by 9 bases, and 21 bases separated the two germline ends.

V gene TRBV15 combines with J gene TRBJ1-4; no firm D call. Germline CDR1 LNHNV, CDR2 YYDKDF (reference sequence). V lost 4 bases and J lost 4, with 10 bases in between. The CDR3 sequence is 14 residues long. In nucleotides, the CDR3 is TGTGCCACCAGCAAATACCCAGTTAATGAAAAACTGTTTTTT. Protein: CATSKYPVNEKLFF.

The genes are TRBV14 and TRBJ1-1; weak D call: TRBD1 (5 bases). Trimming cost V 0 bases and J 3 bases, with 8 bases left between them. In germline, CDR1 is SGHDN, CDR2 FVKESK. The CDR3 spans 14 residues. DNA for the CDR3: TGTGCCAGCAGCCAAGACGCAGGGTACACTGAAGCTTTCTTT. This translates into CASSQDAGYTEAFF. The full variable domain, in which reference TRBV14 and TRBJ1-1 provide the parts outside the CDR3, is EAGVTQFPSHSVIEKGQTVTLRCDPISGHDNLYWYRRVMGKEIKFLLHFVKESKQDESGMPNNRFLAERTGGTYSTLKVQPAELEDSGVYFCASSQDAGYTEAFFGQGTRLTVV.

The rearrangement uses TRBV28 and TRBJ2-3; the match to TRBD2 covers 9 bases. The CDR3 sequence is 14 residues long. Looked up from germline, CDR1 is MDHEN and CDR2 is SYDVKM. Trimming at V came to 2 bases and at J to 6 bases, leaving 3 bases not matched to a gene. The CDR3 loop reads CASSLRTSDDTQYF. The CDR3 DNA follows: TGTGCCAGCAGTTTAAGGACTAGCGACGATACGCAGTATTTT.

The chain employs TRBV5-8 and TRBJ2-7; D is possibly TRBD1 (6 bases). Germline CDR1 reads SGHTS; CDR2 reads YDEGEE. The CDR3 extends over 13 amino acids. The germline V and J ends were trimmed by 3 bases and 3 bases, with 10 bases remaining between them. The CDR3 nucleotides are TGTGCCAGCAGCTCATGGACAGACTACGAGCAGTACTTC. Its protein is CASSSWTDYEQYF.

This sequence joins TRBV11-2 and TRBJ1-5; 8 bases align to TRBD1. CDR3 length: 16 residues. The ends lost 1 base at V and 6 bases at J; junction bases unmatched: 8. Germline V gives CDR1 SGHAT, CDR2 FQNNGV. The CDR3, as DNA: TGTGCCAGCAGCTTAGGGGTCTCAGGGGGCGGTCAGCCCCAGCATTTT. This sequence encodes CASSLGVSGGGQPQHF.

V gene TRBV6-5 combines with J gene TRBJ2-1, with a weak D call TRBD2 (6 bases). The CDR3 loop spans 11 amino acids. Trimming pared 2 bases from V and 10 bases from J, leaving 6 bases between. CDR1 is MNHEY, CDR2 SVGAGI, per germline. The CDR3 DNA is TGTGCCAGCAGTTACGGAGGGGAGCAGTTCTTC. Its protein product is CASSYGGEQFF.

The chain is built from TRBV27 and TRBJ2-3, with D unclear. CDR1 is MNHEY, CDR2 SMNVEV, per germline (reference sequence). Trimming took off 5 bases at V and 5 bases at J, with 5 bases between the two ends. The CDR3 sequence is 11 residues long. CDR3 sequence: CASSHGDTQYF. The CDR3 region has the DNA TGTGCCAGCAGTCACGGAGATACGCAGTATTTT.

This rearrangement joins TRBV6-5 to TRBJ1-5; tentative D call: TRBD1 (5 bases). The V gene's germline CDR1 is MNHEY and CDR2 SVGAGI. V was pared by 2 bases and J by 6 bases, with 8 bases between. There are 13 residues in the CDR3. CDR3 loop: CASSYRGGQPQHF. CDR3 in DNA: TGTGCCAGCAGTTACAGGGGAGGTCAGCCCCAGCATTTT.

The sample holds a few counts of this clone. V and J are TRBV11-2 and TRBJ2-3; 8 bases are a match to TRBD2. Germline assignment: CDR1 SGHAT and CDR2 FQNNGV. This CDR3 comprises 16 residues. The junction had 8 bases not matched to a gene; V was cut back by 5 bases and J by 1 base. For the CDR3, the DNA is TGTGCCAGCAGCCCGTACGCGGGGGGAGGCACAGATACGCAGTATTTT. Translation: CASSPYAGGGTDTQYF.

This sequence joins TRBV3-1 (or the pseudogene TRBV3-2) and TRBJ1-2; D may be TRBD1 (5 bases). V lost 0 bases, J lost 5 bases, and 13 bases lay in between. Germline CDR1 and CDR2: LGHDT and YNNKEL (reference sequence). This CDR3 spans 15 amino acids. The CDR3 DNA reads as TGTGCCAGCAGCCAAGAAGGCCCCGGGGGGTATGGCTACACCTTC. Protein product: CASSQEGPGGYGYTF.

This chain links TRBV11-2 with TRBJ2-5; TRBD1 matches at 8 bases. J lost 7 bases, V lost 5 bases, and 9 bases had no gene match. CDR1 and CDR2 (germline): SGHAT, FQNNGV. CDR3 length: 14 amino acids. The DNA for the CDR3 is TGTGCCAGCAGCACCGACAGGGGCCGCGGGACCCAGTACTTC. Translating it yields CASSTDRGRGTQYF.

The chain uses TRBV5-4 and TRBJ1-6; 9 nucleotides align to TRBD1. The CDR3 loop spans 15 amino acids. After removal of 4 bases from V and 7 bases from J, the junction contained 6 bases not matched to a gene. Per germline, CDR1 SGHNT and CDR2 YYREEE (reference sequence). The CDR3 DNA follows: TGTGCCAGCAGCCATCCAGGACAGGGGAATTCACCCCTCCACTTT. It specifies CASSHPGQGNSPLHF.

V is TRBV14 and J is TRBJ1-1; possibly TRBD1 for D (5 bases). The CDR3 length is 14 residues. Trimming took off 1 base at V and 4 bases at J, with 10 bases between the two ends. CDR1 and CDR2 (germline): SGHDN, FVKESK. CDR3 DNA sequence: TGTGCCAGCAGCCAAGGATTTGGGGCCACTGAAGCTTTCTTT. Translating gives CASSQGFGATEAFF.

The genes are TRBV7-6 and TRBJ2-2, with a weak D call TRBD2 (5 bases). Deletions cut 4 bases from V and 4 bases from J, with 10 bases between. Germline assignment: CDR1 SGHVS and CDR2 FNYEAQ. The CDR3 has 14 residues. This CDR3 reads CASSSFSATGELFF. The CDR3 bases are TGTGCCAGCAGCTCGTTTAGCGCCACCGGGGAGCTGTTTTTT.

V usage is TRBV28 and J usage is TRBJ1-4; tentative D call: TRBD1 (5 bases). The germline V gene has CDR1 MDHEN and CDR2 SYDVKM. The ends were cut back, 4 bases at V and 7 bases at J, with 16 bases in the middle. There are 15 residues in the CDR3. The chain's CDR3 is CASSWGGAGGEKLFF. The CDR3 DNA is TGTGCCAGCAGTTGGGGTGGGGCAGGCGGTGAAAAACTGTTTTTT.

This chain links TRBV29-1 with TRBJ2-1, with 8 bases fitting TRBD1. This CDR3 has 14 amino acids. CDR1 and CDR2 (germline): SQVTM, ANQGSEA. Trimming at V came to 2 bases and at J to 7 bases, leaving 7 bases not matched to a gene. CDR3 sequence: CSVELRGRRNEQFF. CDR3 bases: TGCAGCGTTGAACTCAGGGGGCGCAGGAATGAGCAGTTCTTC.

Concerning this clone itself: Within the sample, other DNA sequences also encode this same CDR3. The chain recombines TRBV3-1 (or the pseudogene TRBV3-2) with TRBJ2-2; a possible D gene is TRBD1 (6 bases). The CDR3 sequence is 13 residues long. The germline CDR1 and CDR2 sequences are LGHDT and YNNKEL (reference sequence). V was clipped by 0 bases and J by 7 bases, with 6 bases between them. The chain's CDR3 is CASSQEGGGELFF. The CDR3 nucleotides are TGTGCCAGCAGCCAAGAAGGGGGCGGGGAGCTGTTTTTT.